The sequence of this TCR beta chain was determined in a study of blood T cell repertoires in COVID-19. The wider study: Samples of COVID-19 (acute and convalescent) were obtained from the United States, Italy and Spain. T cells, B-cell-depleted T cells, or PBMCs provided the cDNA or gDNA that served as material.

Per the original methods: Estimated nucleated cell counts came from reference gene primer amplification. Assay used: immunoSEQ multiplex PCR; TCRdb lists only in-frame clones, some missing. V and J calls and clone size come straight from that table; D and trimming were deduced from the DNA. The sample consists of roughly 300,000 clones, about 86% of them appearing once. The receptor's source is a woman aged 60-70 years with active or convalescent COVID-19. Sequencing used peripheral blood.

Written as DNA, the CDR3 is TGTGCCAGCAGCGTAGGGGACAGCTACAATCAGCCCCAGCATTTT. Its translation is CASSVGDSYNQPQHF. The chain employs TRBV9 and TRBJ1-5; the match to TRBD1 covers 7 bases. In germline, CDR1 is SGDLS, CDR2 YYNGEE. The trim removed 0 bases at V and 3 bases at J, leaving 3 bases unmatched. The CDR3 totals 15 residues.